These 28 T cell receptor beta chains originate from one sample sequenced in a study of T-cell reconstitution after alpha-beta-depleted transplantation in children. Preparation of the TCRbeta library used unique molecular identifiers. TCRdb ran MiXCR on the PCR reads and lists one entry per CDR3 protein. Of 95,000 to 120,000 distinct CDR3 sequences listed, approximately 6.4% are singletons. Sequences were derived from PBMCs, mostly from graft donor cells, sampled 360 days after TCRalphabeta/CD19-depleted stem cell transplant. The receptor set was obtained from a male patient between 2 and 15 years old who had a stem cell transplant for acute lymphoblastic leukemia, so the T cells may come from the graft donor.

The chain carries TRBV18 and TRBJ2-5, with 10 positions matching TRBD2. Germline V CDR1 and CDR2: KGHSH, LQKENI. The CDR3 runs to 15 residues. V trimming: 6 bases; J trimming: 5 bases; junction bases outside the gene matches: 9. CDR3 bases: TGTGCCAGCTCCACGAGTAGCGGGAGGAGCGAGACCCAGTACTTC. Protein product: CASSTSSGRSETQYF.

V is TRBV9 and J is TRBJ1-1; 12 bases are shared with TRBD1. This CDR3 is built from 16 residues. Trimming removed 4 bases from V and 5 bases from J; junction bases left unmatched: 9. Looked up from germline, CDR1 is SGDLS and CDR2 is YYNGEE. The CDR3 reads CASSRRGQGAGTEAFF. CDR3 coding DNA: TGTGCCAGCAGCCGCCGGGGACAGGGGGCTGGGACTGAAGCTTTCTTT. Full variable domain (outside the CDR3, taken from reference TRBV9 and TRBJ1-1): DSGVTQTPKHLITATGQRVTLRCSPRSGDLSVYWYQQSLDQGLQFLIQYYNGEERAKGNILERFSAQQFPDLHSELNLSSLELGDSALYFCASSRRGQGAGTEAFFGQGTRLTVV.

The V call is TRBV6-5, the J call TRBJ2-5; D tentatively fits TRBD1 or TRBD2 (6 bases each). The V gene lost 2 bases and the J gene lost 4 bases, with 11 bases spanning the gap. The CDR3 is 14 amino acids. Germline CDR1 MNHEY, CDR2 SVGAGI. The CDR3 is CASSYNREVETQYF. CDR3 in DNA: TGTGCCAGCAGTTACAACAGGGAGGTAGAGACCCAGTACTTC.

A few counts support this clonotype. This rearrangement joins TRBV11-3 to TRBJ2-2; tentatively, D is TRBD2 (5 bases). The CDR3 runs 15 residues. The V end was cut by 5 bases, the J end by 7 bases, with 17 bases between. CDR1 SGHNT and CDR2 YENEEA come from the germline V gene. The chain's CDR3 is CASSQDSEEGGELFF. As DNA, the CDR3 is TGTGCCAGCAGCCAGGACTCCGAAGAAGGCGGGGAGCTGTTTTTT.

This clonotype was observed at least ten times. The rearrangement links TRBV5-1 to TRBJ2-7; a weak D match, TRBD2 (6 bases). Germline-derived CDR1 and CDR2 are SGHRS and YFSETQ. Trimming removed 4 bases at V and 3 bases at J, with 14 bases between. CDR3 length: 14 amino acids. Here the CDR3 DNA reads TGCGCCAGCAGCCCGGGACTCTTAAACTACGAGCAGTACTTC. Translated: CASSPGLLNYEQYF.

In this sample, this clonotype turned up many times. The CDR3 spells CASSQDPGSDTQYF. The CDR3 DNA sequence: TGTGCCAGCAGCCAAGATCCAGGCTCAGATACGCAGTATTTT. The chain links TRBV4-2 to TRBJ2-3; D unresolved. Germline CDR1 and CDR2: LGHNA and YNFKEQ. The CDR3 is made up of 14 amino acids. V dropped 0 bases and J dropped 4 bases, with 8 bases sitting between them.

This clonotype was counted many times. The chain uses TRBV7-9 and TRBJ2-1, with D unresolved. V was clipped by 3 bases and J by 2 bases, with 2 bases between them. The CDR3 runs to 12 residues. Germline lookup yields CDR1 SEHNR and CDR2 FQNEAQ (reference sequence). CDR3 nucleotide sequence: TGTGCCAGCAGCTTCACCTACAATGAGCAGTTCTTC. It codes for CASSFTYNEQFF.

This clonotype appeared a few times. This chain joins TRBV28 and TRBJ2-1; weak D call: TRBD1 (6 bases). The V gene lost 8 bases and the J gene lost 4 bases, with 18 bases spanning the gap. In germline, CDR1 is MDHEN, CDR2 SYDVKM. CDR3 length: 15 amino acids. The CDR3 reads CASGGPMTAYNEQFF. DNA for the CDR3: TGTGCCAGCGGGGGCCCCATGACAGCGTACAATGAGCAGTTCTTC.

The sample holds a few counts of this clonotype. The rearrangement links TRBV21-1 to TRBJ2-5; the D segment call TRBD1 is taken from the table without a DNA check. TRBV21-1 is a recognized pseudogene. CDR3 length: 14 residues. CDR3 nucleotides: TGTGCCAGCAGCCAAGAGGCAGGGGAAGAGACCCAGTACTTC. Translation gives CASSQEAGEETQYF.

This clonotype was seen repeatedly, ten times or more. The chain has TRBV10-3 and TRBJ2-2; D possibly corresponds to TRBD2 (6 bases). V lost 5 bases and J lost 7, with 14 bases in between. Germline loops: CDR1 ENHRY, CDR2 SYGVKD. CDR3 length: 14 residues. CDR3 sequence (DNA): TGTGCCATCAGTCCCGGCGGAGGGATCGGGGAGCTGTTTTTT. Protein sequence: CAISPGGGIGELFF.

This clonotype occurred a few times. This chain connects TRBV12-3 or TRBV12-4 to TRBJ2-7; 16 nucleotides align to TRBD2. This CDR3 region has 14 residues. Trimming cost V 6 bases and J 5 bases; bases outside gene matches: 1. In DNA, the CDR3 is TGTGCCAGCAGGGGACTAGCGGGAGGGAACGAGCAGTACTTC. It specifies CASRGLAGGNEQYF.

This clonotype was found many times. This chain uses TRBV7-9 with TRBJ2-1, with 8 nucleotides matching TRBD2. J was trimmed by 7 bases and V by 5 bases; bases with no gene match: 10. Germline V gene sequence: CDR1 SEHNR, CDR2 FQNEAQ (reference sequence). CDR3 length: 15 amino acids. The CDR3 is CASSAEGGRLNEQFF. In DNA form, the CDR3 reads TGTGCCAGCAGCGCCGAGGGCGGGAGGCTAAATGAGCAGTTCTTC.

This clonotype was seen ten or more times. The chain joins TRBV4-3 to TRBJ2-7; the D gene is possibly TRBD2 (5 bases). Trimming removed 2 bases from V and 6 bases from J, with 17 bases in between. This CDR3 has 15 residues. Looked up from germline, CDR1 is LGHNA and CDR2 is YSLEER. This CDR3 is CASSQSAVGSGEQYF. The CDR3 DNA is TGCGCCAGCAGCCAATCGGCCGTGGGGAGCGGCGAGCAGTACTTC.

The chain employs TRBV11-2 and TRBJ2-5, with 12 positions matching TRBD2. This CDR3 is 16 amino acids long. From germline, CDR1 is SGHAT and CDR2 FQNNGV. V lost 0 bases and J lost 6; bases outside the gene matches: 5. CDR3: CASSLELAGGSKTQYF. The DNA of the CDR3 is TGTGCCAGCAGCTTAGAACTAGCGGGGGGTTCGAAGACCCAGTACTTC.

The chain uses TRBV20-1 and TRBJ1-6; maybe TRBD1 (5 bases). Trimming removed 6 bases at V and 6 bases at J, with 24 bases between. This CDR3 spans 17 amino acids. Germline assignment: CDR1 DFQATT and CDR2 SNEGSKA (reference sequence). DNA of the CDR3: TGCAGTGCCGCCTTTAATTTTTTGGGACCGGGTAATTCACCCCTCCACTTT. It yields the protein CSAAFNFLGPGNSPLHF.

The chain is built from TRBV20-1 and TRBJ2-1; 14 bases are shared with TRBD2. The CDR3 covers 16 residues. The V segment lost 0 bases and the J segment 6 bases; nucleotides outside the gene matches: 4. CDR1 is DFQATT, CDR2 SNEGSKA, per germline (reference sequence). CDR3 loop: CSARERGLAGVNEQFF. CDR3 sequence (DNA): TGCAGTGCTAGAGAAAGGGGACTAGCGGGGGTCAATGAGCAGTTCTTC.

In this sample, this clonotype turned up many times. The CDR3 nucleotides read TGTGCCAGCAGCTTGGACACAGACTACGAGCAGTACTTC. Its protein is CASSLDTDYEQYF. The rearrangement uses TRBV5-5 and TRBJ2-7, with no clear D. Germline CDR1 SGHKS, CDR2 YYEKEE (reference sequence). The CDR3 totals 13 residues. The V end was cut by 0 bases, the J end by 3 bases, with 7 bases between.

This clonotype came up many times. Here the CDR3 reads CSVRGGEQYF. CDR3 nucleotides: TGCAGCGTGCGGGGCGGCGAGCAGTACTTC. The chain joins TRBV29-1 to TRBJ2-7, with D possibly TRBD2 on 6 matching bases. Trimming removed 6 bases at V and 6 bases at J, with 9 bases between. This CDR3 comprises 10 residues. CDR1 is SQVTM and CDR2 is ANQGSEA in the germline V gene.

This clonotype was detected a few times. The gene calls are TRBV7-6 and TRBJ2-4; D possibly corresponds to TRBD1 (7 bases). Germline-derived CDR1 and CDR2 are SGHVS and FNYEAQ. V lost 3 bases to trimming and J lost 8 bases, with 14 bases between them. CDR3 length: 14 residues. The CDR3 nucleotides read TGTGCCAGCAGCTTCCGGACAGGAGGGTACATTCAGTACTTC. This encodes CASSFRTGGYIQYF.

The rearrangement uses TRBV7-3 and TRBJ2-1, with 10 bases matching TRBD2. This CDR3 has 15 residues. CDR1 is SGHTA and CDR2 is FQGTGA in the germline V gene. Trimming removed 5 bases from V and 6 bases from J; junction bases left unmatched: 7. The CDR3 here is CASSPLAGGSNEQFF. In DNA form, the CDR3 reads TGTGCCAGCAGCCCGTTAGCGGGAGGTAGCAATGAGCAGTTCTTC.

This clonotype appeared many times. This chain links TRBV28 with TRBJ2-7, with D unclear. The CDR3 runs 15 residues. Germline lookup yields CDR1 MDHEN and CDR2 SYDVKM. Trimming took 5 bases from V and 2 from J, leaving 16 bases between them. The CDR3 DNA reads as TGTGCCAGCAGTGCCCTAGGGTCCCTCGCCTACGAGCAGTACTTC. It specifies CASSALGSLAYEQYF.

Points on this clonotype: One end of the junction does not line up with germline, which may come from a read error. CDR3 bases: TGTGCCAGCAGCTTAGTAGCCGGCACCTCTAGGGCCAACGTCCTGACTTTC. The encoded protein is CASSLVAGTSRANVLTF. V and J are TRBV7-6 and TRBJ2-6; no clear D gene. This CDR3 is 17 amino acids long. Germline V CDR1 and CDR2: SGHVS, FNYEAQ.

The V call is TRBV4-3, the J call TRBJ2-1, with 12 bases identical to TRBD2. This CDR3 is 16 amino acids long. V dropped 0 bases and J dropped 7; count of bases not matched to a gene: 4. CDR1 and CDR2 (germline): LGHNA, YSLEER. CDR3 sequence (DNA): TGCGCCAGCAGCCAAGATTGGCTAGCGGGGGGGAATGAGCAGTTCTTC. Translation: CASSQDWLAGGNEQFF.

The J gene is TRBJ2-7, the V gene TRBV11-2, with TRBD2 matching 10 bases. CDR3 length: 16 residues. Germline CDR1 and CDR2: SGHAT and FQNNGV. Trimming at V came to 0 bases and at J to 0 bases, leaving 2 bases not matched to a gene. This CDR3 reads CASSLEGLAVSYEQYF. CDR3 DNA: TGTGCCAGCAGCTTAGAAGGACTAGCGGTCTCCTACGAGCAGTACTTC.

This clonotype was seen repeatedly, ten times or more. The chain is built from TRBV4-1 and TRBJ2-7; D remains ambiguous. The CDR3 totals 15 residues. Trimming stripped 4 bases from V and 0 bases from J, with 13 bases between. The V gene's germline CDR1 is MGHRA and CDR2 YSYEKL. CDR3 in DNA: TGCGCCAGCAGCCTCGAGACGGCCGTCTCCTACGAGCAGTACTTC. Translating it yields CASSLETAVSYEQYF.

CDR3 bases: TGTGCCAGCAGTTCAACTCGGGGGCTGATGAACACCGGGGAGCTGTTTTTT. Its translation is CASSSTRGLMNTGELFF. This chain joins TRBV6-2 or TRBV6-3 and TRBJ2-2; tentatively, D is TRBD1 or TRBD2 (6 bases each). CDR3 length equals 17 residues. Trimming took 4 bases from V and 1 from J, leaving 16 bases between them. In germline, CDR1 is MNHEY, CDR2 SVGEGT.

This clonotype was detected a few times. The genes are TRBV11-2 and TRBJ1-5; D gene uncertain. The germline CDR1 and CDR2 sequences are SGHAT and FQNNGV. The CDR3 totals 14 residues. Trimming removed 1 base from V and 2 bases from J, with 6 bases in between. CDR3 sequence reads: CASSLGSRNQPQHF. The CDR3 DNA follows: TGTGCCAGCAGCTTAGGGTCCCGCAATCAGCCCCAGCATTTT.

This clonotype was counted between two and nine times. The chain is built from TRBV7-9 and TRBJ2-7; D may be TRBD2 (7 bases). This CDR3 region has 16 residues. Germline V gene data show CDR1 as SEHNR and CDR2 as FQNEAQ (reference sequence). V lost 5 bases and J 4 bases, leaving 21 bases between the germline ends. CDR3 sequence reads: CASSPSAGRGGYEQYF. The CDR3 DNA is TGTGCCAGCAGCCCCTCAGCGGGGAGGGGGGGATACGAGCAGTACTTC.